Listed below are T cell receptor beta chains from one sample, sequenced in a study of cytomegalovirus exposure and HLA in healthy donors. The protocol was immunoSEQ multiplex PCR, while the TCRdb copy is restricted to in-frame clones and leaves out a portion. The data hold approximately 130,000 clones, with approximately 85% observed a single time. Sequenced sample: PBMCs. These receptors were obtained from a woman aged 30 to 39 in good health and CMV-seropositive. CDR3s include the opening cysteine and the closing phenylalanine or tryptophan.

v_gene | CDR3aa
TRBV28 | CASSLLQGYAEAFF
TRBV6-1 | CASGSLVRGYTF
TRBV9 | CASSVVNSLSGNTIYF
TRBV5-1 | CASSLGLQGPYGNEQFF
TRBV2 | CASSEDDSPGYEQYF
TRBV5-8 | CASSLESGGVYEQYF
TRBV4-1 | CASSQDSTSGRAFYEQYF
TRBV6-6 | CASSTPDRGNQPQHF
TRBV6-5 | CASRWDMRTEAFF
TRBV28 | CASSLRATHEQYF
TRBV19 | CASSIDLGTGTRPYEQYF
TRBV7-9 | CASSLQNQPQHF
TRBV11-3 | CASSLPTSVGGYNEQFF
TRBV6-5 | CASSYSTGVSAEAFF
TRBV28 | CASSPSINYRYNEQFF
TRBV29-1 | CSVVDRDYGYTF
TRBV7-9 | CASSFTGAEAFF
TRBV6-5 | CASSYSWREPGVGAYF
TRBV27 | CASSLSQFRGYEQYF
TRBV12-5 | CASGYTANTEAFF
TRBV7-9 | CASSWGDSQYF
TRBV5-5 | CASSPSRTNEKLFF
TRBV25-1 | CASSESVRFAGNTIYF
TRBV28 | CASSPPGLSMNTEAFF
TRBV30 | CAWDLPQGNHEKLFF
TRBV10-3 | CAISESRDTQYF
TRBV7-9 | CASSLSGRTEAFF
TRBV5-1 | CASSLAAGGSYEQYF
TRBV4-1 | CASSQALRTGGQETQYF
TRBV4-1 | CASTRQLPVPDEQFF
TRBV6-1 | CASSVQSTGGLNYGYTF
TRBV5-5 | CASSLGSSSDAAFF
TRBV29-1 | CSVDEGGGEKLFF
TRBV28 | CASSIPSTGGSYEQYF
TRBV29-1 | CSVWTGEQFF
TRBV6-1 | CASSVGPLVNGYTF
TRBV5-1 | CASTLGGGTTHNEQFF
TRBV5-1 | CASSFAGTGYTGELFF
TRBV6-1 | CASSESSRGKWQPQHF
TRBV28 | CASSSHSGRTKETQYF
TRBV5-1 | CASSFRPSGRNTGELFF
TRBV29-1 | CSALQGELSGANVLTF